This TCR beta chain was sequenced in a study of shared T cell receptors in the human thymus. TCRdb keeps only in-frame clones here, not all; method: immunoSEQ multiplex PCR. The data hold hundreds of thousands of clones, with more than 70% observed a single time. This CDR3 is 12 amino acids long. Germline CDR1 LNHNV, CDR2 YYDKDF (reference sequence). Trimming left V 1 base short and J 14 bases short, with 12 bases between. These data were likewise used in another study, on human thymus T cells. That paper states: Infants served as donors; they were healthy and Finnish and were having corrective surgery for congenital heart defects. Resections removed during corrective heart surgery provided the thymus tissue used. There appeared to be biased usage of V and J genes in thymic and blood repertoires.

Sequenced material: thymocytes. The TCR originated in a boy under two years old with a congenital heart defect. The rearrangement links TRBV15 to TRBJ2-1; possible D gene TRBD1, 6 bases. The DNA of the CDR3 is TGTGCCACCAGCAGAGGTATACAGGGCAAGTTCTTC. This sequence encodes CATSRGIQGKFF.